The 31 T cell receptor beta chains below come from one sample, sequenced in a study of neoadjuvant anti-PD-1 for oral cavity cancer (dated by TCRdb to about 2021). Per the publication, the time point label means: after neoadjuvant nivolumab, at surgical resection. Library preparation used the immunoSEQ multiplex PCR assay. Held by TCRdb, this immuneACCESS table contains in-frame sequences only and omits some clones. Under half of the omission traces to an unresolved V gene where checked; the cause of the rest is unknown. This sample is represented by 7,000 to 9,500 clones; about 67% of them were singletons. The ten most abundant clones make up around 3.4% of the sample. The material sequenced was PBMCs, taken after nivolumab (anti-PD-1) treatment. These receptors were obtained from a person aged 40 to 85 with oral cavity squamous cell carcinoma.

The chain employs TRBV7-8 and TRBJ1-2; D ambiguous. Trimming took off 5 bases at V and 4 bases at J, with 14 bases between the two ends. The germline CDR1 and CDR2 sequences are SGHVS and FQNEAQ. The CDR3 has 14 residues. The CDR3 region has the DNA TGTGCCAGCAGCCCCTCGGGGTTAAGCTATGGCTACACCTTC. As protein: CASSPSGLSYGYTF.

The V gene is TRBV13, the J gene TRBJ1-1; D perhaps matches TRBD1 (5 bases). Looked up from germline, CDR1 is PRHDT and CDR2 is FYEKMQ (reference sequence). The CDR3 is made up of 14 amino acids. The V end was cut by 2 bases, the J end by 0 bases, with 7 bases between. CDR3 DNA: TGTGCCAGCAGCTTACAGGACATGAACACTGAAGCTTTCTTT. Translating gives CASSLQDMNTEAFF.

The rearrangement joins TRBV9 to TRBJ2-7, with TRBD2 identical over 8 bases. Germline V lookup: CDR1 SGDLS, CDR2 YYNGEE. V was clipped by 3 bases and J by 6 bases; unmatched bases: 2. The CDR3 spans 12 residues. CDR3 loop: CASSALAGEQYF. The CDR3 DNA follows: TGTGCCAGCAGCGCGCTAGCGGGCGAGCAGTACTTC. The variable domain in full, completed from reference TRBV9 and TRBJ2-7, reads DSGVTQTPKHLITATGQRVTLRCSPRSGDLSVYWYQQSLDQGLQFLIQYYNGEERAKGNILERFSAQQFPDLHSELNLSSLELGDSALYFCASSALAGEQYFGPGTRLTVT.

As DNA, the CDR3 is TGTGCCAGCAGAGGCCTGGGACAGGGTCAGGACGAGCAGTACTTC. This translates into CASRGLGQGQDEQYF. V usage is TRBV28 and J usage is TRBJ2-7, with 9 bases lining up with TRBD1. Looked up from germline, CDR1 is MDHEN and CDR2 is SYDVKM. The CDR3 covers 15 residues. V trimming: 6 bases; J trimming: 5 bases; junction bases outside the gene matches: 11.

The V and J genes are TRBV6-4 and TRBJ1-2; 10 nucleotides match TRBD1. The V gene's germline CDR1 is MRHNA and CDR2 SNTAGT. V was pared by 0 bases and J by 0 bases, with 4 bases of the junction left unmatched. The CDR3 extends over 17 amino acids. In nucleotides, the CDR3 is TGTGCCAGCAGTGACTCAAGACAGGGGGCACCTAACTATGGCTACACCTTC. Its translation is CASSDSRQGAPNYGYTF.

This clone was counted only a few times. This chain uses TRBV19 with TRBJ2-7; 10 nucleotides agree with TRBD1. Unmatched junction bases numbered 9, after V lost 6 bases and J lost 7 bases. CDR1 is LNHDA, CDR2 SQIVND, per germline (reference sequence). This CDR3 is built from 14 residues. The DNA of the CDR3 is TGTGCCAGTAGATCGGGACAGGGGCCTTTTGAGCAGTACTTC. Protein: CASRSGQGPFEQYF.

This clone occurred once. The genes are TRBV4-2 and TRBJ1-5, with D unclear. Germline V lookup: CDR1 LGHNA, CDR2 YNFKEQ. V was pared by 0 bases and J by 0 bases, with 6 bases between. The CDR3 extends over 15 amino acids. DNA for the CDR3: TGTGCCAGCAGCCAAGAGGGTACTAGCAATCAGCCCCAGCATTTT. Protein sequence: CASSQEGTSNQPQHF.

V usage is TRBV15 and J usage is TRBJ2-5, with D perhaps assigned TRBD1 or TRBD2 (6 bases each). The CDR3 extends over 16 amino acids. V shed 1 base and J shed 5 bases, with 17 bases lying between them. Germline V lookup: CDR1 LNHNV, CDR2 YYDKDF (reference sequence). The CDR3 bases are TGTGCCACCAGCAGAGGCAGAGGGGGGAAAGAGGAGACCCAGTACTTC. Its translation is CATSRGRGGKEETQYF.

The chain employs TRBV15 and TRBJ1-5; D is ambiguous. Germline loops: CDR1 LNHNV, CDR2 YYDKDF (reference sequence). V gave up 2 bases and J gave up 4 bases, with 21 bases separating them. The CDR3 runs 18 residues. The chain's CDR3 is CATSRSPLGSNPNQPQHF. The CDR3 DNA follows: TGTGCCACCAGCAGATCCCCCCTTGGGTCAAACCCTAATCAGCCCCAGCATTTT.

The J gene is TRBJ2-3, the V gene TRBV30; the match to TRBD2 covers 11 bases. CDR3 length: 15 residues. Looked up from germline, CDR1 is GTSNPN and CDR2 is SVGIG (reference sequence). The junction had 5 bases not matched to a gene; V was cut back by 3 bases and J by 3 bases. CDR3 sequence (DNA): TGTGCCTGGAGCTCGGGACTAGCGGTAACAGATACGCAGTATTTT. As protein: CAWSSGLAVTDTQYF.

V usage is TRBV9 and J usage is TRBJ2-2; D is unclear. The CDR3 runs 14 residues. V was pared by 0 bases and J by 4 bases, with 7 bases between. Germline V lookup: CDR1 SGDLS, CDR2 YYNGEE. The CDR3 reads CASSVDVGTGELFF. DNA of the CDR3: TGTGCCAGCAGCGTAGATGTAGGCACCGGGGAGCTGTTTTTT.

This clone showed up just a few times. The chain joins TRBV10-3 to TRBJ2-7, with D uncertain. Germline V lookup: CDR1 ENHRY, CDR2 SYGVKD. Trimming removed 6 bases from V and 4 bases from J, with 13 bases in between. This CDR3 has 13 residues. In DNA, the CDR3 is TGTGCCATCAGAGACAATTCGGATTACGAGCAGTACTTC. This codes for CAIRDNSDYEQYF.

The chain joins TRBV25-1 to TRBJ1-1, with unresolved D. CDR3 length equals 12 residues. The germline V gene has CDR1 MGHDK and CDR2 SYGVNS. With 7 bases removed from V and 4 bases from J, the gap between germline ends came to 10 bases. CDR3 in amino acids: CASTSLGTEAFF. The CDR3 DNA reads TGTGCCAGCACTTCCCTCGGCACTGAAGCTTTCTTT.

This clone appeared a single time. The chain carries TRBV5-1 and TRBJ2-3; TRBD2 agrees at 13 bases. Trimming at V came to 4 bases and at J to 6 bases, leaving 8 bases not matched to a gene. The V gene's germline CDR1 is SGHRS and CDR2 YFSETQ. The CDR3 contains 16 residues. CDR3 in DNA: TGCGCCAGCAGCACGGGACTAGCGGGGCCAGGGGATACGCAGTATTTT. This sequence encodes CASSTGLAGPGDTQYF.

The chain employs TRBV6-4 and TRBJ2-2, with 7 positions matching TRBD2. Germline V lookup: CDR1 MRHNA, CDR2 SNTAGT. This CDR3 has 14 residues. V shed 9 bases, J shed 0 bases, and the junction held 4 bases outside the gene matches. CDR3 sequence: CARGEGSNTGELFF. For the CDR3, the DNA is TGTGCCAGGGGGGAGGGGTCGAACACCGGGGAGCTGTTTTTT.

This chain connects TRBV19 to TRBJ2-5; D remains ambiguous. V was clipped by 0 bases and J by 3 bases, with 11 bases between them. The CDR3 runs to 15 residues. Germline CDR1 reads LNHDA; CDR2 reads SQIVND (reference sequence). The CDR3 region has the DNA TGTGCCAGTAGTATAGAGGCCGGACGGGAAGAGACCCAGTACTTC. The encoded protein is CASSIEAGREETQYF. The full variable domain, with the rest looked up from reference TRBV19 and TRBJ2-5, is DGGITQSPKYLFRKEGQNVTLSCEQNLNHDAMYWYRQDPGQGLRLIYYSQIVNDFQKGDIAEGYSVSREKKESFPLTVTSAQKNPTAFYLCASSIEAGREETQYFGPGTRLLVL.

This clone was seen a handful of times. This sequence joins TRBV19 and TRBJ1-2, with a weak D call TRBD1 (6 bases). This CDR3 contains 16 residues. Per the germline V gene, CDR1 is LNHDA and CDR2 is SQIVND (reference sequence). V dropped 5 bases and J dropped 7 bases, with 23 bases sitting between them. CDR3 coding DNA: TGTGCCAGTAGTTCCGGATTCCTACTGGGGGGCATTGGCTACACCTTC. It yields the protein CASSSGFLLGGIGYTF.

V usage is TRBV5-1 and J usage is TRBJ2-2; 8 bases line up with TRBD1. Losses at the gene ends were 0 bases for V and 7 bases for J; bases not matched to a gene: 8. CDR3 length: 16 residues. Germline V gene sequence: CDR1 SGHRS, CDR2 YFSETQ. CDR3 sequence reads: CASSLALGTGGGELFF. In nucleotides, the CDR3 is TGCGCCAGCAGCTTGGCATTAGGGACAGGCGGCGGGGAGCTGTTTTTT. The full variable domain, rest sourced from reference TRBV5-1 and TRBJ2-2, is KAGVTQTPRYLIKTRGQQVTLSCSPISGHRSVSWYQQTPGQGLQFLFEYFSETQRNKGNFPGRFSGRQFSNSRSEMNVSTLELGDSALYLCASSLALGTGGGELFFGEGSRLTVL.

V gene TRBV6-5 combines with J gene TRBJ2-3; D is unclear. This CDR3 has 14 residues. V dropped 2 bases and J dropped 6 bases, with 12 bases sitting between them. In germline, CDR1 is MNHEY, CDR2 SVGAGI. CDR3 DNA: TGTGCCAGCAGTTACCGAGGACGTACCGATACGCAGTATTTT. It translates to CASSYRGRTDTQYF.

There are a few counts of this clone. The chain employs TRBV16 and TRBJ1-5, with 8 bases aligning to TRBD1. Germline CDR1 is KGHSY and CDR2 is FQNENV. The J segment lost 2 bases and the V segment lost 4 bases, leaving 10 bases of the junction unmatched. The CDR3 has 17 amino acids. The CDR3, as DNA: TGTGCCAGCAGCCGCCTGACAGGGGAGGAGGGCAATCAGCCCCAGCATTTT. Its protein is CASSRLTGEEGNQPQHF. The full variable domain, in which reference TRBV16 and TRBJ1-5 provide the parts outside the CDR3, is GEEVAQTPKHLVRGEGQKAKLYCAPIKGHSYVFWYQQVLKNEFKFLISFQNENVFDETGMPKERFSAKCLPNSPCSLEIQATKLEDSAVYFCASSRLTGEEGNQPQHFGDGTRLSIL.

The chain carries TRBV2 and TRBJ2-7; tentatively, D is TRBD2 (5 bases). The CDR3 length is 16 residues. From germline, CDR1 is SNHLY and CDR2 FYNNEI. V was clipped by 0 bases and J by 2 bases, with 14 bases between them. The CDR3 region has the DNA TGTGCCAGCAGTGAAGCGCTGGGAGCAATTCCCTACGAGCAGTACTTC. As protein: CASSEALGAIPYEQYF.

V and J are TRBV5-1 and TRBJ2-1; maybe TRBD1 (7 bases). Between the trimmed V and J ends, which lost 0 bases and 2 bases, there was a span of 12 bases. The germline CDR1 and CDR2 sequences are SGHRS and YFSETQ. The CDR3 spans 16 residues. The CDR3 is CASSLGGGTAYNEQFF. The DNA of the CDR3 is TGCGCCAGCAGCTTGGGAGGCGGGACAGCCTACAATGAGCAGTTCTTC.

The rearrangement joins TRBV28 to TRBJ1-2; 9 bases line up with TRBD1. CDR3 length equals 20 residues. Germline V CDR1 and CDR2: MDHEN, SYDVKM. J gave up 6 bases and V 4 bases, and 24 bases lay outside the gene matches. The CDR3 loop is CASSSSTSDPGTGLNNGYTF. Written as DNA, the CDR3 is TGTGCCAGCAGTTCATCAACATCCGATCCAGGGACAGGGTTGAATAATGGCTACACCTTC.

This chain links TRBV6-1 with TRBJ2-7, with 7 bases lining up with TRBD1. Germline V gene sequence: CDR1 MNHNS, CDR2 SASEGT. The trim removed 8 bases at V and 2 bases at J, leaving 0 bases unmatched. This CDR3 is built from 11 residues. CDR3 amino acids: CASQGAYEQYF. The CDR3, as DNA: TGTGCCAGCCAGGGGGCCTACGAGCAGTACTTC.

This sequence joins TRBV20-1 and TRBJ2-7; maybe TRBD1 (5 bases). Germline V gene sequence: CDR1 DFQATT, CDR2 SNEGSKA (reference sequence). The length of the CDR3 is 11 residues. Trimming removed 0 bases at V and 6 bases at J, with 6 bases between. The CDR3 nucleotides are TGCAGTGCTAGAGAACAGGTCGAGCAGTACTTC. Translation: CSAREQVEQYF.

The V and J genes are TRBV5-6 and TRBJ1-5; 7 bases are shared with TRBD1. Germline CDR1 SGHDT, CDR2 YYEEEE. Trimming cost V 2 bases and J 6 bases; bases outside gene matches: 14. There are 17 residues in the CDR3. In DNA, the CDR3 is TGTGCCAGCAGCTTAGGTTACCGGGACAGACAGAGTCAGCCCCAGCATTTT. Its translation is CASSLGYRDRQSQPQHF. Supplemented by reference TRBV5-6 and TRBJ1-5, the full variable domain reads DAGVTQSPTHLIKTRGQQVTLRCSPKSGHDTVSWYQQALGQGPQFIFQYYEEEERQRGNFPDRFSGHQFPNYSSELNVNALLLGDSALYLCASSLGYRDRQSQPQHFGDGTRLSIL.

V and J are TRBV7-2 and TRBJ2-1; D may be TRBD2 (6 bases). The germline CDR1 and CDR2 sequences are SGHTA and FQGNSA. Deletions cut 2 bases from V and 5 bases from J, with 13 bases between. This CDR3 region has 15 residues. The CDR3 spells CASSLSWGVNNEQFF. Here the CDR3 DNA reads TGTGCCAGCAGCTTAAGCTGGGGGGTAAACAATGAGCAGTTCTTC. Variable domain in full (rest from reference TRBV7-2 and TRBJ2-1): GAGVSQSPSNKVTEKGKDVELRCDPISGHTALYWYRQSLGQGLEFLIYFQGNSAPDKSGLPSDRFSAERTGGSVSTLTIQRTQQEDSAVYLCASSLSWGVNNEQFFGPGTRLTVL.

The V gene is TRBV5-8, the J gene TRBJ2-5; TRBD2 matches 10 bases. There are 18 residues in the CDR3. Germline CDR1 and CDR2: SGHTS and YDEGEE. Unmatched junction bases numbered 14, after V lost 1 base and J lost 5 bases. The CDR3 reads CASSLLLAGARGGETQYF. The CDR3 DNA follows: TGTGCCAGCAGCTTGCTGCTAGCGGGGGCCAGAGGCGGGGAGACCCAGTACTTC.

The chain is built from TRBV6-1 and TRBJ1-4; D gene ambiguous. Between the trimmed V and J ends, which lost 1 base and 10 bases, there was a span of 10 bases. The V gene's germline CDR1 is MNHNS and CDR2 SASEGT. CDR3 length equals 13 residues. For the CDR3, the DNA is TGTGCCAGCAGTGAAGGAAACTATGGAAAACTGTTTTTT. This translates into CASSEGNYGKLFF.

In this sample, this clone turned up a few times. The chain carries TRBV7-9 and TRBJ1-5; unclear D gene. Between the trimmed V and J ends, which lost 5 bases and 4 bases, there was a span of 6 bases. Germline CDR1 and CDR2: SEHNR and FQNEAQ (reference sequence). The CDR3 runs to 12 residues. The CDR3 bases are TGTGCCAGCAGCGCCCAGAATCAGCCCCAGCATTTT. Protein product: CASSAQNQPQHF.

The V and J genes are TRBV18 and TRBJ1-1, with 7 bases that match TRBD1. Germline assignment: CDR1 KGHSH and CDR2 LQKENI. The V gene end was trimmed by 4 bases and the J gene end by 5 bases; junction bases not matched to a gene: 4. The CDR3 extends over 13 amino acids. CDR3 loop: CASSQGAQTEAFF. The CDR3 nucleotides are TGTGCCAGCTCACAGGGGGCGCAAACTGAAGCTTTCTTT.